These 11 T cell receptor beta chains were sequenced from one sample in a study of blood T cell repertoires in COVID-19. Using immunoSEQ multiplex PCR, the repertoire was profiled, and TCRdb retains in-frame clones only, with some absent. The sample has 150,000 or so clones, about 80% seen once; the top ten hold 22%. Sequenced material: peripheral blood. The receptors here all came from a woman of 80 years or more with acute or convalescent COVID-19.

The chain links TRBV4-1 to TRBJ1-2; D is ambiguous. The germline CDR1 and CDR2 sequences are MGHRA and YSYEKL. The CDR3 is made up of 14 amino acids. V was trimmed by 4 bases and J by 7 bases, leaving 16 bases between them. The CDR3: CASSLLASPVGYTF. DNA of the CDR3: TGCGCCAGCAGCCTATTAGCATCTCCGGTTGGCTACACCTTC.

V usage is TRBV2 and J usage is TRBJ1-4, with D possibly TRBD1 on 6 matching bases. CDR3 length: 15 residues. Trimming removed 4 bases from V and 3 bases from J, with 12 bases in between. CDR1 is SNHLY, CDR2 FYNNEI, per germline. CDR3: CASSAHRAPNEKLFF. The CDR3 DNA reads as TGTGCCAGCAGTGCTCACAGGGCCCCTAATGAAAAACTGTTTTTT.

V gene TRBV5-4 combines with J gene TRBJ1-1; D is possibly TRBD1 (5 bases). The V and J ends lost 1 base and 7 bases respectively, with 14 bases between them. From germline, CDR1 is SGHNT and CDR2 YYREEE (reference sequence). The CDR3 has 14 amino acids. CDR3 in amino acids: CASSLSGSTIEAFF. DNA for the CDR3: TGTGCCAGCAGCTTGTCAGGGTCAACAATTGAAGCTTTCTTT.

The chain couples TRBV12-5 to TRBJ2-1; 11 bases align to TRBD2. Trimming cost V 1 base and J 7 bases; bases outside gene matches: 3. The CDR3 extends over 15 amino acids. Germline CDR1 reads LGHNT; CDR2 reads FRNRAP. DNA for the CDR3: TGTGCTAGTGGTTTGGGAGCTAGCGGGAGGAATGAGCAGTTCTTC. This encodes CASGLGASGRNEQFF.

This clone occurred a few times. The rearrangement links TRBV7-8 to TRBJ2-2, with D maybe TRBD1 (5 bases). The CDR3 is made up of 15 amino acids. Germline V lookup: CDR1 SGHVS, CDR2 FQNEAQ. Trimming left V 5 bases short and J 2 bases short, with 12 bases between. The CDR3 reads CASSGPRDNTGELFF. The DNA for the CDR3 is TGTGCCAGCAGCGGTCCCAGGGATAACACCGGGGAGCTGTTTTTT. Complete variable domain (other parts from reference TRBV7-8 and TRBJ2-2): GAGVSQSPRYKVAKRGQDVALRCDPISGHVSLFWYQQALGQGPEFLTYFQNEAQLDKSGLPSDRFFAERPEGSVSTLKIQRTQQEDSAVYLCASSGPRDNTGELFFGEGSRLTVL.

The rearrangement links TRBV7-7 to TRBJ2-5; TRBD2 matches at 7 bases. Germline values: CDR1 SSHAT, CDR2 FNYEAQ (reference sequence). CDR3 length: 14 amino acids. The ends lost 1 base at V and 4 bases at J; junction bases unmatched: 3. CDR3 nucleotides: TGTGCCAGCAGCTTAGATTGGGAGGGAGAGACCCAGTACTTC. It encodes CASSLDWEGETQYF.

The rearrangement joins TRBV6-5 to TRBJ2-5; weak D call: TRBD2 (6 bases). The CDR3 has 15 residues. V lost 4 bases and J 5 bases, leaving 17 bases between the germline ends. CDR1 and CDR2 (germline): MNHEY, SVGAGI. The CDR3 coding sequence is TGTGCCAGCAGTTCGCGGGGCCTGGCGGGGGAGACCCAGTACTTC. This gives the protein CASSSRGLAGETQYF.

The rearrangement joins TRBV3-1 (or the pseudogene TRBV3-2) to TRBJ2-1; 12 nucleotides align to TRBD2. CDR3 length equals 16 residues. Germline V gene lookup returns CDR1 LGHDT and CDR2 YNNKEL (reference sequence). V gave up 4 bases and J gave up 7 bases; unmatched junction bases: 8. The CDR3 spells CASSLRTSGMGNEQFF. The CDR3 DNA reads TGTGCCAGCAGCCTTAGGACTAGCGGGATGGGAAATGAGCAGTTCTTC.

DNA of the CDR3: TGCAGTGCTAGTCTAACTAGCGGGAGGGCCCCAGAGACCCAGTACTTC. It translates to CSASLTSGRAPETQYF. The chain joins TRBV20-1 to TRBJ2-5, with TRBD2 matching over 13 bases. V dropped 3 bases and J dropped 4; count of bases not matched to a gene: 8. Germline values: CDR1 DFQATT, CDR2 SNEGSKA (reference sequence). The CDR3 runs 16 residues.

This chain connects TRBV2 to TRBJ2-6, with TRBD1 matching 11 bases. The CDR3 is made up of 17 amino acids. J lost 3 bases, V lost 6 bases, and 7 bases had no gene match. Germline V gene data show CDR1 as SNHLY and CDR2 as FYNNEI. CDR3 region: CASRRDRGFSGANVLTF. The CDR3 DNA sequence: TGTGCCAGCAGGCGGGACAGGGGGTTTAGTGGGGCCAACGTCCTGACTTTC.

The chain combines TRBV6-5 with TRBJ1-1, with D possibly being TRBD1 (5 bases). Germline CDR1 is MNHEY and CDR2 is SVGAGI. The V and J ends lost 2 bases and 0 bases respectively, with 7 bases between them. This CDR3 contains 14 residues. The CDR3 reads CASSYGTVNTEAFF. In DNA form, the CDR3 reads TGTGCCAGCAGTTACGGGACTGTGAACACTGAAGCTTTCTTT.